The present T cell receptor (beta chain) was sequenced within a study of monozygotic twins with cystic fibrosis. Study observations and caveats: Clonality was generally low (median roughly 0.0095), higher in the most severe patients. J usage was most co-twin-similar in 8 of 16 pairs, V in 13.

Clones were read by immunoSEQ multiplex PCR, and TCRdb kept only the in-frame ones, dropping some. This sample has about 36,000 clones, with 75% to 90% found just once. The table lists this clone with a few counts. The antigen is undetermined. CDR3 length: 15 amino acids. J lost 5 bases, V lost 4 bases, and 9 bases had no gene match. Germline CDR1 is SEHNR and CDR2 is FQNEAQ (reference sequence). This chain connects TRBV7-9 to TRBJ1-1; the match to TRBD1 covers 8 bases. Sequences were obtained from blood. The sequence came from a girl aged 2 to 10 with cystic fibrosis. The CDR3 is CASSSGQGGGTEAFF. CDR3 DNA: TGTGCCAGCAGCTCCGGACAGGGCGGAGGGACTGAAGCTTTCTTT.